This TCR beta chain was sequenced for a study of T cells in women clearing cervical HPV infection. Overall study context: Controls gave blood once infection was undetectable; cases at lesion identification.

The germline CDR1 and CDR2 sequences are LNHDA and SQIVND (reference sequence). This CDR3 spans 14 amino acids. Average input was approximately 1,200 ng genomic DNA for immunoSEQ TCR beta CDR3 amplification. The repertoire was sequenced with immunoSEQ multiplex PCR; TCRdb's copy has only in-frame clones and lacks some. Its listing shows 46,000 or so clones. As concerns this clone: From the germline J gene comes the end of the CDR3, since the read stops 3 residues before it.

The material sequenced was blood buffy coat. The rearrangement joins TRBV19 to TRBJ2-2; 8 bases align to TRBD1. The clonotype was recovered from a woman aged 18-70 years with a cervical HPV16 infection that either progressed to CIN3+ or cleared (not recorded which). The part of the CDR3 DNA that was read is TGTGCCAGTAGTCAAGGACAGGGTAATTCACCG. Amino acid sequence: CASSQGQGNSP. The whole CDR3 sequence reads CASSQGQGNSPLFF.